This paragraph covers one T cell receptor beta chain sequence. What went into each PCR as a spike was synthetic TCR analog templates. Sequencing used immunoSEQ multiplex PCR; TCRdb keeps in-frame clones, though not all of them. The repertoire has 120,000 or so clones, roughly 82% of them found once; the top ten carry roughly 2.3%. The entry originates in a study of PD-L1 blockade in urothelial cancer. Looking at the study overall: Patients had undergone 0 to 3 prior chemotherapy regimens. A median approximately 140,000 T cells were found in blood samples.

The CDR3 contains 15 residues. Per the germline V gene, CDR1 is MNHEY and CDR2 is SVGAGI. V was clipped by 0 bases and J by 7 bases, with 15 bases between them. Time point meaning: peripheral blood 6 weeks after treatment start. Patients' cancers were locally advanced or metastatic urothelial carcinomas. Here the sequenced sample was PBMCs, taken around atezolizumab (anti-PD-L1) treatment. This TCR came from a man aged 45-60 years with urothelial cancer. The V and J genes are TRBV6-5 and TRBJ1-1; D unclear. CDR3 residues: CASSYSAVPRSEAFF. The CDR3 DNA reads TGTGCCAGCAGTTACTCGGCGGTCCCAAGGAGTGAAGCTTTCTTT.